A selection of T cell receptor beta chains follows, all from one sample in a study of OX40 agonist ivuxolimab in advanced cancers. Assay used: immunoSEQ multiplex PCR; TCRdb lists only in-frame clones, some missing. The data show around 53,000 clones, 80% to 85% seen once. The material sequenced was CD4+ or CD8+ T cells sorted from blood, taken in a trial of the OX40 agonist ivuxolimab. These receptors were taken from an adult with an advanced solid tumor such as melanoma, head and neck, liver or kidney cancer. The CDR3 runs from the conserved cysteine through the conserved F or W. The order of the fields is J gene, V gene, CDR3 protein.

J gene: TRBJ2-3; V gene: TRBV11-1; CDR3 protein: CASSLWQGSTDTQYF
J gene: TRBJ1-2; V gene: TRBV7-8; CDR3 protein: CASSLGQALLGYGYTF
J gene: TRBJ1-1; V gene: TRBV7-2; CDR3 protein: CASRPGTSNTEAFF
J gene: TRBJ2-1; V gene: TRBV2; CDR3 protein: CASSENQRYNEQFF
J gene: TRBJ1-3; V gene: TRBV6-6; CDR3 protein: CASSYGESSGNTIYF
J gene: TRBJ1-2; V gene: TRBV7-9; CDR3 protein: CASSLGTGGYGYTF
J gene: TRBJ2-7; V gene: TRBV7-6; CDR3 protein: CASSMGQNYEQYF
J gene: TRBJ1-1; V gene: TRBV6-5; CDR3 protein: CASRRGTGNTEAFF
J gene: TRBJ1-1; V gene: TRBV19; CDR3 protein: CASSSRERMNTEAFF
J gene: TRBJ2-7; V gene: TRBV7-2; CDR3 protein: CASSQEREGHSYEQYF
J gene: TRBJ1-5; V gene: TRBV7-2; CDR3 protein: CASSQGTSNQPQHF
J gene: TRBJ1-6; V gene: TRBV28; CDR3 protein: CASSLPGQQNSPLHF
J gene: TRBJ1-1; V gene: TRBV19; CDR3 protein: CASSINGNTEAFF
J gene: TRBJ2-7; V gene: TRBV28; CDR3 protein: CASITGTGTYEQYF
J gene: TRBJ2-1; V gene: TRBV7-2; CDR3 protein: CASSLFGTYNEQFF
J gene: TRBJ1-4; V gene: TRBV2; CDR3 protein: CASRNRDEKLFF
J gene: TRBJ1-2; V gene: TRBV6-6; CDR3 protein: CASSYSRTDGGYTF
J gene: TRBJ2-3; V gene: TRBV7-8; CDR3 protein: CASSPNRNTQYF
J gene: TRBJ2-7; V gene: TRBV6-1; CDR3 protein: CASSGEYF
J gene: TRBJ2-2; V gene: TRBV6-4; CDR3 protein: CASSERVDGELFF
J gene: TRBJ1-4; V gene: TRBV29-1; CDR3 protein: CSVRTAGGKLFF
J gene: TRBJ1-1; V gene: TRBV6-5; CDR3 protein: CASRYDRGKDTEAFF
J gene: TRBJ2-7; V gene: TRBV6-1; CDR3 protein: CASEDSPYEQYF
J gene: TRBJ1-2; V gene: TRBV27; CDR3 protein: CASSFTGNVGYTF
J gene: TRBJ1-1; V gene: TRBV5-4; CDR3 protein: CASSFSQKNTEAFF
J gene: TRBJ2-7; V gene: TRBV7-2; CDR3 protein: CASSSLIEQYF
J gene: TRBJ2-7; V gene: TRBV30; CDR3 protein: CAWRTQGSSYEQYF
J gene: TRBJ1-4; V gene: TRBV6-6; CDR3 protein: CASSYWRANSDEKLFF
J gene: TRBJ2-7; V gene: TRBV2; CDR3 protein: CASSTGQGSLYEQYF
J gene: TRBJ1-5; V gene: TRBV5-1; CDR3 protein: CASSLDGTDQPQHF
J gene: TRBJ2-2; V gene: TRBV6-4; CDR3 protein: CASSDSLRTGRPGELFF
J gene: TRBJ2-5; V gene: TRBV18; CDR3 protein: CASSISGGAEETQYF
J gene: TRBJ1-1; V gene: TRBV5-1; CDR3 protein: CASSLGGPKTTEAFF
J gene: TRBJ2-1; V gene: TRBV19; CDR3 protein: CASRKDRDSNEQFF
J gene: TRBJ2-2; V gene: TRBV5-6; CDR3 protein: CASSLKIGELFF
J gene: TRBJ1-3; V gene: TRBV30; CDR3 protein: CAWSVKFWDYSGNTIYF
J gene: TRBJ1-5; V gene: TRBV6-6; CDR3 protein: CASSKPQGLSAQPQHF
J gene: TRBJ2-7; V gene: TRBV21-1; CDR3 protein: CASRLDYEQYF